Presented here are 20 T cell receptor beta chains from one specimen sequenced in a study of identical twins. TCRdb passed the 5' RACE reads through MiXCR, listing each CDR3 protein once. The table has under 450,000 distinct CDR3 sequences, roughly 20% seen once; the top ten hold around 12%. The sample taken for sequencing was naive T cells sorted from blood. The receptors come from a man aged 45-65 years in good health.

This clonotype was observed many times. The CDR3 bases are TGCGCCAGCAGCTTGGGGACAGCCAATGAAGCTTTCTTT. It is translated as CASSLGTANEAFF. The chain employs TRBV5-1 and TRBJ1-1; the D gene is possibly TRBD1 (6 bases). Trimming cost V 0 bases and J 7 bases, with 10 bases left between them. The CDR3 has 13 residues. Germline CDR1 SGHRS, CDR2 YFSETQ.

This clonotype has ten or more counts. The chain recombines TRBV6-5 with TRBJ2-5, with D perhaps matching TRBD2 (5 bases). Germline-derived CDR1 and CDR2 are MNHEY and SVGAGI. V lost 8 bases, J lost 4 bases, and 8 bases lay in between. This CDR3 spans 11 amino acids. This CDR3 reads CASGTRETQYF. The DNA of the CDR3 is TGTGCCAGCGGCACTAGAGAGACCCAGTACTTC.

This chain joins TRBV18 and TRBJ2-5, with D unresolved. Germline V gene sequence: CDR1 KGHSH, CDR2 LQKENI. The CDR3 is 12 amino acids. The germline V and J ends were trimmed by 1 base and 4 bases, with 4 bases remaining between them. This CDR3 reads CASSPLTETQYF. The CDR3 DNA follows: TGTGCCAGCTCACCACTCACAGAGACCCAGTACTTC.

The chain couples TRBV7-2 to TRBJ1-3, with D uncertain. Germline V lookup: CDR1 SGHTA, CDR2 FQGNSA. The CDR3 sequence is 16 residues long. Trimming removed 1 base from V and 3 bases from J, with 13 bases in between. CDR3 nucleotides: TGTGCCAGCAGCTTAGGTGACGCCGGGGTTGGAAACACCATATATTTT. Translation: CASSLGDAGVGNTIYF.

This clonotype was counted only a few times. This chain connects TRBV10-1 to TRBJ2-7, with D possibly matching TRBD2 (7 bases). The CDR3 is made up of 13 amino acids. The germline V and J ends were trimmed by 3 bases and 6 bases, with 12 bases remaining between them. CDR1 is WNHNN, CDR2 SYGVQD, per germline (reference sequence). The CDR3: CASSESGGREQYF. Written as DNA, the CDR3 is TGCGCCAGCAGTGAATCGGGGGGCCGCGAGCAGTACTTC.

In regard to this clonotype: The junction shows a germline mismatch at one end, possibly a read error. The rearrangement uses TRBV20-1 and TRBJ2-7, with 7 bases matching TRBD1. CDR1 is DFQATT and CDR2 is SNEGSKA in the germline V gene (reference sequence). This CDR3 has 14 residues. CDR3 nucleotides: TGCAGTGCTAGTCCCGGACAGGTCTCCTACGAGCAGTGCTTC. This encodes CSASPGQVSYEQCF.

This clonotype was seen a few times. The V gene is TRBV20-1, the J gene TRBJ2-2, with D uncertain. The CDR3 runs 14 residues. CDR1 is DFQATT and CDR2 is SNEGSKA in the germline V gene (reference sequence). The V and J ends lost 1 base and 1 base respectively, with 7 bases between them. The CDR3 loop is CSARARLNTGELFF. CDR3 DNA: TGCAGTGCTAGAGCTAGGTTGAACACCGGGGAGCTGTTTTTT.

This clonotype was counted a few times. One end of the junction varies from germline; a read error may be responsible. V gene TRBV7-8 combines with J gene TRBJ2-1; weak D call: TRBD2 (5 bases). This CDR3 is 13 amino acids long. CDR1 and CDR2 from the germline V gene are SGHVS and FQNEAQ. CDR3 in DNA: TGTGCCAGCAGCAAGACGGGATCTTCAGTTCGAGAATTC. Its translation is CASSKTGSSVREF.

The chain employs TRBV6-1 and TRBJ1-1, with D possibly being TRBD1 (5 bases). The CDR3 consists of 13 residues. CDR1 and CDR2 from the germline V gene are MNHNS and SASEGT. V lost 6 bases and J 1 base, leaving 9 bases between the germline ends. CDR3 protein: CASRRDGNTEAFF. The CDR3 coding sequence is TGTGCCAGCAGGAGGGACGGGAACACTGAAGCTTTCTTT.

This clonotype came up a few times. The CDR3: CSAIRVNQPQHF. The CDR3 region has the DNA TGCAGTGCTATCAGGGTCAATCAGCCCCAGCATTTT. This rearrangement joins TRBV20-1 to TRBJ1-5; tentatively, D is TRBD1 (5 bases). This CDR3 has 12 residues. The germline V gene encodes CDR1 DFQATT and CDR2 SNEGSKA (reference sequence). V lost 4 bases, J lost 3 bases, and 7 bases lay in between.

The CDR3 protein is CASSQVGRGRAPNYGYTF. The CDR3 DNA is TGCGCCAGCAGCCAAGTTGGTCGGGGAAGGGCCCCTAACTATGGCTACACCTTC. V is TRBV4-1 and J is TRBJ1-2; D not resolved. V was pared by 1 base and J by 0 bases, with 18 bases between. The germline V gene has CDR1 MGHRA and CDR2 YSYEKL. The CDR3 extends over 18 amino acids.

This clonotype was observed a handful of times. The chain joins TRBV19 to TRBJ1-1; no clear D. Germline V gives CDR1 LNHDA, CDR2 SQIVND (reference sequence). Trimming took off 3 bases at V and 12 bases at J, with 17 bases between the two ends. The CDR3 runs to 13 residues. CDR3 region: CASSIGPGRSTFF. The CDR3 coding sequence is TGTGCCAGTAGTATTGGGCCCGGACGAAGCACTTTCTTT.

CDR3 protein: CSARNLAGLTGELFF. CDR3 coding DNA: TGCAGTGCTAGAAACCTAGCGGGACTCACCGGGGAGCTGTTTTTT. The chain joins TRBV20-1 to TRBJ2-2; 9 nucleotides line up with TRBD2. V lost 2 bases and J lost 4; bases outside the gene matches: 5. In germline, CDR1 is DFQATT, CDR2 SNEGSKA (reference sequence). CDR3 length: 15 amino acids.

The chain links TRBV6-1 to TRBJ2-1; D might be TRBD1 (6 bases). Germline V lookup: CDR1 MNHNS, CDR2 SASEGT. V lost 2 bases, J lost 2 bases, and 13 bases lay in between. The CDR3 spans 16 residues. CDR3 protein: CASSETGGQPYNEQFF. The CDR3 coding sequence is TGTGCCAGCAGTGAAACAGGAGGACAGCCCTACAATGAGCAGTTCTTC.

The gene calls are TRBV20-1 and TRBJ2-1, with 10 bases identical to TRBD1. The CDR3 contains 14 residues. Germline V gives CDR1 DFQATT, CDR2 SNEGSKA (reference sequence). Unmatched junction bases numbered 5, after V lost 0 bases and J lost 9 bases. CDR3 bases: TGCAGTGCTAGAGATCCCGGGACAGGGGCTGAGCAGTTCTTC. Translation: CSARDPGTGAEQFF.

This clonotype was seen a handful of times. The rearrangement joins TRBV19 to TRBJ2-7; 10 bases match TRBD1. V lost 10 bases, J lost 5 bases, and 2 bases stayed unmatched. The germline V gene has CDR1 LNHDA and CDR2 SQIVND (reference sequence). CDR3 length equals 11 residues. Here the CDR3 reads CATGTGDEQYF. CDR3 coding DNA: TGTGCCACCGGGACAGGGGACGAGCAGTACTTC.

This clonotype was picked up a small number of times. The chain links TRBV5-6 to TRBJ1-1, with D possibly TRBD1 on 5 matching bases. V was cut by 3 bases and J by 8 bases, with 17 bases left in between. Germline CDR1 reads SGHDT; CDR2 reads YYEEEE. The CDR3 length is 14 residues. In DNA form, the CDR3 reads TGTGCCAGCAGCTCTGACAGCCACTTTGACGAAGCTTTCTTT. Amino acid sequence: CASSSDSHFDEAFF.

V usage is TRBV20-1 and J usage is TRBJ2-7; either TRBD1 or TRBD2 may fit D (5 bases each). Trimming left V 5 bases short and J 6 bases short, with 26 bases between. Germline CDR1 and CDR2: DFQATT and SNEGSKA (reference sequence). The CDR3 is 16 residues long. The CDR3 nucleotides are TGCAGTGCTTACCGTCCCCGGGACGGCGCTTCGGGCGAGCAGTACTTC. Its protein product is CSAYRPRDGASGEQYF.

This clonotype was detected a few times. The CDR3 spells CASSPRGQIGNQPQHF. The CDR3 coding sequence is TGTGCCAGCAGTCCTAGGGGGCAAATAGGCAATCAGCCCCAGCATTTT. The chain couples TRBV12-3 or TRBV12-4 to TRBJ1-5; 7 bases align to TRBD1. The CDR3 runs to 16 residues. J lost 2 bases, V lost 5 bases, and 9 bases had no gene match.

The J gene is TRBJ2-3, the V gene TRBV18; 7 nucleotides agree with TRBD2. The CDR3 consists of 18 residues. Germline CDR1 KGHSH, CDR2 LQKENI. V lost 1 base, J lost 0 bases, and 10 bases stayed unmatched. CDR3 nucleotide sequence: TGTGCCAGCTCACCACGCGTTCTGACTAGCACTAGCACAGATACGCAGTATTTT. It specifies CASSPRVLTSTSTDTQYF.